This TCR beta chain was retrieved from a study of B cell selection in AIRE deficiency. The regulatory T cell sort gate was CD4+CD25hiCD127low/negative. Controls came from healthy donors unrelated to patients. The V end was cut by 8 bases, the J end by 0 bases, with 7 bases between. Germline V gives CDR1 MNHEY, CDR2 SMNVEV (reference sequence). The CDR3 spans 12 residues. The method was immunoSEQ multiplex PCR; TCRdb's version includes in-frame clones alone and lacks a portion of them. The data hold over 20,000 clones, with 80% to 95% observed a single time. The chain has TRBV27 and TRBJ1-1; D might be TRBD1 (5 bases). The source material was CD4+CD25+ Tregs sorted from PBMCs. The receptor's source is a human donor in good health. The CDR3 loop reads CASRTLNTEAFF. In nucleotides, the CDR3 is TGTGCCAGCCGGACATTGAACACTGAAGCTTTCTTT.